This T cell receptor beta chain derives from a study of T cells in Graves' hyperthyroidism and ophthalmopathy. The wider study: Any treatment followed the collection of peripheral blood at initial diagnosis.

The study, taken as a whole, reports: A model of 13 V-J features distinguished ophthalmopathy from stable hyperthyroidism. Most thyroid clonotypes with frequency above 0.001 were detected in blood. Prediction of ophthalmopathy progression came a median approximately 6 months pre-onset.

At least ten counts were recorded for this clonotype. The antigen is not known. Regions amplified from RNA transcripts were the TCR beta CDR3 regions. With the HTBI primer set, the TCR CDR3 went through a first round of RT-PCR. TCRdb independently ran MiXCR on the multiplex PCR reads; one entry per CDR3 protein. The sample has about 360,000 distinct CDR3 sequences; less than 20% are singletons. The TCR was taken from a woman younger than 35 with Graves' hyperthyroidism that later progressed to Graves' ophthalmopathy. Sequencing used blood.

CDR3 DNA sequence: TGTGCCAGCAGTTTCCACCTCACCACCCGGGCTAGCGGAATCACAGATACGCAGTATTTT. It codes for CASSFHLTTRASGITDTQYF. This sequence joins TRBV28 and TRBJ2-3; TRBD2 aligns across 7 bases. CDR1 MDHEN and CDR2 SYDVKM come from the germline V gene. The CDR3 extends over 20 amino acids. V shed 3 bases and J 2 bases; nucleotides not matched to a gene: 20.